These 11 T cell receptor beta chains were all obtained from the same sample, sequenced in a study of blood T cell repertoires in COVID-19. The protocol was immunoSEQ multiplex PCR, while the TCRdb copy is restricted to in-frame clones and leaves out a portion. The sample contains about 44,000 clones, roughly 87% of which appear only once. Material for sequencing was peripheral blood. All receptors come from a woman aged 80 or over in a cohort sampled during active or convalescent COVID-19.

This clone appeared a single time. The chain joins TRBV6-2 or TRBV6-3 to TRBJ1-1; TRBD1 matches at 7 bases. CDR1 MNHEY and CDR2 SVGEGT come from the germline V gene. Trimming removed 5 bases from V and 7 bases from J; junction bases left unmatched: 4. The CDR3 contains 12 residues. The CDR3 reads CASSPGTDEAFF. The CDR3, as DNA: TGTGCCAGCAGTCCCGGGACAGATGAAGCTTTCTTT.

The chain uses TRBV11-2 and TRBJ1-2; D remains ambiguous. Trimming left V 3 bases short and J 8 bases short, with 13 bases between. Germline lookup yields CDR1 SGHAT and CDR2 FQNNGV. CDR3 length equals 13 residues. CDR3 DNA: TGTGCCAGCAGCTTGGAAGGTCGCGGGGGCTACACCTTC. Its translation is CASSLEGRGGYTF. Complete variable domain (other parts from reference TRBV11-2 and TRBJ1-2): EAGVAQSPRYKIIEKRQSVAFWCNPISGHATLYWYQQILGQGPKLLIQFQNNGVVDDSQLPKDRFSAERLKGVDSTLKIQPAKLEDSAVYLCASSLEGRGGYTFGSGTRLTVV.

The J gene is TRBJ2-1, the V gene TRBV24-1, with D uncertain. Germline V gene lookup returns CDR1 KGHDR and CDR2 SFDVKD. The CDR3 loop spans 11 amino acids. The germline V and J ends were trimmed by 5 bases and 4 bases, with 2 bases remaining between them. Here the CDR3 reads CATSAYNEQFF. The CDR3 region has the DNA TGTGCCACCAGTGCGTACAATGAGCAGTTCTTC.

This clone has just one count. V is TRBV12-3 or TRBV12-4 and J is TRBJ1-2; tentative D call: TRBD1 (6 bases). CDR3 size: 13 residues. V was shortened by 7 bases and J by 6 bases, with 15 bases between the two germline ends. CDR3 protein: CASTKTGIHGYTF. CDR3 DNA: TGTGCCAGCACCAAAACAGGGATTCATGGCTACACCTTC.

This chain connects TRBV5-8 to TRBJ1-4, with D possibly matching TRBD1 (6 bases). The germline V gene encodes CDR1 SGHTS and CDR2 YDEGEE. The V and J ends lost 4 bases and 6 bases respectively, with 22 bases between them. The CDR3 extends over 17 amino acids. The CDR3 here is CASSPFRGKYSDEKLFF. CDR3 coding DNA: TGTGCCAGCAGCCCATTCAGGGGAAAATACTCGGATGAAAAACTGTTTTTT.

The V call is TRBV10-1, the J call TRBJ2-4, with D possibly being TRBD2 (7 bases). This CDR3 has 11 amino acids. Germline CDR1 WNHNN, CDR2 SYGVQD (reference sequence). The V end lost 8 bases, the J end lost 12 bases, and 14 bases lay between the germline ends. The DNA for the CDR3 is TGCGCCAGCCCTGGGGGGGCTGGTCAGTACTTC. It specifies CASPGGAGQYF.

The V and J genes are TRBV6-1 and TRBJ1-1, with a possible D match to TRBD1 (5 bases). Trimming took 1 base from V and 4 from J, leaving 10 bases between them. CDR1 is MNHNS and CDR2 is SASEGT in the germline V gene. This CDR3 is built from 14 residues. The CDR3 nucleotides are TGTGCCAGCAGTGAAGGGGGCCGTGGCACTGAAGCTTTCTTT. Its protein is CASSEGGRGTEAFF.

This sequence joins TRBV9 and TRBJ1-5, with D possibly TRBD1 on 6 matching bases. Germline CDR1 SGDLS, CDR2 YYNGEE. Trimming left V 3 bases short and J 5 bases short, with 15 bases between. This CDR3 spans 15 amino acids. The CDR3 protein is CASSAQDSYDQPQHF. CDR3 coding DNA: TGTGCCAGCAGCGCCCAGGACAGCTATGATCAGCCCCAGCATTTT.

This clone was observed a handful of times. The chain joins TRBV6-5 to TRBJ1-3, with 9 bases lining up with TRBD1. CDR1 is MNHEY and CDR2 is SVGAGI in the germline V gene. This CDR3 has 16 residues. V shed 0 bases, J shed 2 bases, and the junction held 2 bases outside the gene matches. CDR3 sequence (DNA): TGTGCCAGCAGTTACTCGAGGGACAGGGCTGGAAACACCATATATTTT. It encodes CASSYSRDRAGNTIYF.

The chain is built from TRBV7-8 and TRBJ2-3; a possible D gene is TRBD2 (6 bases). Germline V CDR1 and CDR2: SGHVS, FQNEAQ. V shed 1 base and J shed 6 bases, with 17 bases lying between them. This CDR3 has 16 residues. The DNA of the CDR3 is TGTGCCAGCAGCTTAGGTTTACAACTCGCGGGGGATACGCAGTATTTT. Residues: CASSLGLQLAGDTQYF. Using reference TRBV7-8 and TRBJ2-3 for the parts outside the CDR3, the full variable domain is GAGVSQSPRYKVAKRGQDVALRCDPISGHVSLFWYQQALGQGPEFLTYFQNEAQLDKSGLPSDRFFAERPEGSVSTLKIQRTQQEDSAVYLCASSLGLQLAGDTQYFGPGTRLTVL.

V gene TRBV3-1 (or the pseudogene TRBV3-2) combines with J gene TRBJ2-2, with 8 nucleotides matching TRBD2. With V trimmed by 0 bases and J by 5 bases, 23 bases remained unmatched. The CDR3 covers 22 residues. CDR1 LGHDT and CDR2 YNNKEL come from the germline V gene (reference sequence). CDR3 bases: TGTGCCAGCAGCCAAGATGGTATCTTTCCCCTAGCGGGCCTAAAAGCAACCGGGGAGCTGTTTTTT. Its translation is CASSQDGIFPLAGLKATGELFF.